The clone carrying this T cell receptor beta chain showed up many times. Study processing details: To classify distant metastasis in papillary thyroid cancer, a model was built from CDR3 differences across clinicopathological groups. TCRdb reanalyzed the PCR reads with MiXCR. These V and J calls are TCRdb output, not the study's own analysis. The table records some 22,000 clones, roughly a quarter of them present only once. This CDR3 has 17 amino acids. V was clipped by 6 bases and J by 7 bases; unmatched bases: 15. This specimen belongs to a study of metastatic and nonmetastatic thyroid tumors. Study background: Repertoires from malignant and benign thyroid patients were compared across blood and tumor or nodule tissue.

Treatment of any kind had been given to no patient before thyroid surgery. What was sequenced was tumor tissue. The sequence was obtained from a male donor with papillary thyroid cancer or a benign thyroid nodule (not recorded which). Some clones in this sample may be carry-over from other donors' samples. The chain combines TRBV12-3 or TRBV12-4 with TRBJ2-2; 9 bases map to TRBD2. CDR3 coding DNA: TGTGCCAGCAGCCCTCGGTGGGCGGGAGGGCTGGGCGGGGAGCTGTTTTTT. As protein: CASSPRWAGGLGGELFF.